The sequence of this T cell receptor beta chain was determined in a study of beta chain features in type 1 diabetes. Study-level results: When cDNA is sequenced, cells with high TCR expression could be over-represented. Type 1 diabetes patients had moderately but significantly shorter TCRB CDR3s in all four CD4+ subsets.

The CDR3 contains 10 residues. Germline CDR1 reads DFQATT; CDR2 reads SNEGSKA (reference sequence). Deletions cut 5 bases from V and 5 bases from J, with 5 bases between. Of the isolated RNA, all was reverse transcribed, and so the sequenced material was expressed TCRB transcripts. Repertoires were generated with immunoSEQ multiplex PCR, while TCRdb's copy carries only in-frame clones and drops some. The table lists 850,000 to 900,000 clones, roughly 17% of them singletons, with roughly 0.025% in the top ten. About this clone itself: The antigen is not known.

The chain employs TRBV20-1 and TRBJ2-3; D not certain. The sequenced sample was naive CD4+ T cells from blood. This receptor was obtained from a young woman in good health. The CDR3 loop reads CSAFRDTQYF. CDR3 nucleotides: TGCAGTGCTTTCCGAGATACGCAGTATTTT.